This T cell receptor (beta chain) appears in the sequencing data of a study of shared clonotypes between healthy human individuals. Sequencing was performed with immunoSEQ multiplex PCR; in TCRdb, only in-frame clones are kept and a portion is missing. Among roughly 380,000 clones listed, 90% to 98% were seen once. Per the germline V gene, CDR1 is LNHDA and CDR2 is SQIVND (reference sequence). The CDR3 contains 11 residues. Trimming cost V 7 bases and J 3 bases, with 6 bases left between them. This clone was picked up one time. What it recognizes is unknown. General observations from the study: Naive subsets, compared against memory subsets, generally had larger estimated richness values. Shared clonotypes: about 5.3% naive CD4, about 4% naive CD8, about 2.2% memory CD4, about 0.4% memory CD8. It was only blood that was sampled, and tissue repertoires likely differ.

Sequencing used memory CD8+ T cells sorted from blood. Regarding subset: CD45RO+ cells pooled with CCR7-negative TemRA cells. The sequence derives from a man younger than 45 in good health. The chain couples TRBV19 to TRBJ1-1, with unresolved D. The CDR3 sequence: CASISYTEAFF. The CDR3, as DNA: TGTGCCAGTATCTCATACACTGAAGCTTTCTTT. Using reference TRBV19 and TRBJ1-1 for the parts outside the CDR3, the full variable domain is DGGITQSPKYLFRKEGQNVTLSCEQNLNHDAMYWYRQDPGQGLRLIYYSQIVNDFQKGDIAEGYSVSREKKESFPLTVTSAQKNPTAFYLCASISYTEAFFGQGTRLTVV.